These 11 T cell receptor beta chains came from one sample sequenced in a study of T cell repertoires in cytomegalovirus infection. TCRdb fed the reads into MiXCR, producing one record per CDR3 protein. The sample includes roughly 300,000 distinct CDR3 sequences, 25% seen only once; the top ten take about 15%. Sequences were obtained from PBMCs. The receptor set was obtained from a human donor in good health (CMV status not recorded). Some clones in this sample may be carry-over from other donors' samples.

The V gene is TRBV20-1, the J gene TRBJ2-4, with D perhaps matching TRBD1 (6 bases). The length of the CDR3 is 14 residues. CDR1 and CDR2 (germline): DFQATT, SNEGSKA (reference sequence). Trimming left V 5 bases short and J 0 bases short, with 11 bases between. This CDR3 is CSAADSLAKNIQYF. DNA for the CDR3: TGCAGTGCTGCGGACAGTCTAGCCAAAAACATTCAGTACTTC.

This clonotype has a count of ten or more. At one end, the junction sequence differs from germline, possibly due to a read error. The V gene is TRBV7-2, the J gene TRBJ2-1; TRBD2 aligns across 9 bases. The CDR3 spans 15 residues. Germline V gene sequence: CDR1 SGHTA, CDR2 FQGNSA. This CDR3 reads CASSVAGAKYNEQFF. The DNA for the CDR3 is TGTGCCAGCAGCGTAGCGGGAGCCAAGTACAATGAGCAGTTCTTC.

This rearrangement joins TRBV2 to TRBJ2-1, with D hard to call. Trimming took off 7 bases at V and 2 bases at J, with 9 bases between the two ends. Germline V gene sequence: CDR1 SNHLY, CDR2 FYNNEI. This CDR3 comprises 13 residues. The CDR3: CASKVTAYNEQFF. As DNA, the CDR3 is TGTGCCAGCAAGGTTACGGCCTACAATGAGCAGTTCTTC.

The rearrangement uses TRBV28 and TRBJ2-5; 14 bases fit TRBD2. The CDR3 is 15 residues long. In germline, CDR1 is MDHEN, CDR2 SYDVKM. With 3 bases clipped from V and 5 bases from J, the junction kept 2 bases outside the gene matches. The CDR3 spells CASSFRTSGGETQYF. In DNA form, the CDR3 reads TGTGCCAGCAGTTTCCGGACTAGCGGGGGGGAGACCCAGTACTTC. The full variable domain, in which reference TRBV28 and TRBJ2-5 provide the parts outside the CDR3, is DVKVTQSSRYLVKRTGEKVFLECVQDMDHENMFWYRQDPGLGLRLIYFSYDVKMKEKGDIPEGYSVSREKKERFSLILESASTNQTSMYLCASSFRTSGGETQYFGPGTRLLVL.

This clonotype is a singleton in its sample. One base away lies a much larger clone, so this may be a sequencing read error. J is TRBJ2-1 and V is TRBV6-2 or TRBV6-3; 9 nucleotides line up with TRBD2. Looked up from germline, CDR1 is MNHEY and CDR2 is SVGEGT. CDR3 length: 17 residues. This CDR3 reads CARSYSQTSGPYNEQFF. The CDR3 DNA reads TGTGCCCGCAGTTATTCCCAAACTAGCGGGCCATACAATGAGCAGTTCTTC.

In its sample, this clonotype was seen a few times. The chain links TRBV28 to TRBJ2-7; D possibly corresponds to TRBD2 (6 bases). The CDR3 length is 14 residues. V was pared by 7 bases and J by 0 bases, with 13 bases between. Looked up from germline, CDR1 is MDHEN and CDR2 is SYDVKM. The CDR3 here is CASTDRGISYEQYF. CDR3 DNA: TGTGCCAGCACCGACCGCGGGATCTCCTACGAGCAGTACTTC. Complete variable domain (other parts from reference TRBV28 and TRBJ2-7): DVKVTQSSRYLVKRTGEKVFLECVQDMDHENMFWYRQDPGLGLRLIYFSYDVKMKEKGDIPEGYSVSREKKERFSLILESASTNQTSMYLCASTDRGISYEQYFGPGTRLTVT.

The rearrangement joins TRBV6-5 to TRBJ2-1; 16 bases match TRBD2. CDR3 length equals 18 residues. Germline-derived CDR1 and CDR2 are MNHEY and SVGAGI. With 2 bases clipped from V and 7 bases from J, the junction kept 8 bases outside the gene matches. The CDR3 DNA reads TGTGCCAGCAGTTACAGGGGGACTAGCGGGAGGGCCGGGAATGAGCAGTTCTTC. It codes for CASSYRGTSGRAGNEQFF.

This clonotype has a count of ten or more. The CDR3 sequence is CASSSERTSGTQYF. The CDR3 DNA reads as TGTGCCAGCAGCTCCGAGAGGACTAGCGGGACGCAGTATTTT. This chain uses TRBV7-2 with TRBJ2-3; the match to TRBD2 covers 11 bases. Germline lookup yields CDR1 SGHTA and CDR2 FQGNSA. With 4 bases clipped from V and 9 bases from J, the junction kept 6 bases outside the gene matches. The CDR3 sequence is 14 residues long.

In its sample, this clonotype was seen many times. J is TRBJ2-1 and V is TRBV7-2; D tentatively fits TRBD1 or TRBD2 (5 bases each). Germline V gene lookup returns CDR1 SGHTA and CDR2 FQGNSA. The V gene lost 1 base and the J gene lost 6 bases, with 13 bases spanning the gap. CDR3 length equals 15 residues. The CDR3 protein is CASSLVPGTLNEQFF. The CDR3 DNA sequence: TGTGCCAGCAGCTTAGTTCCCGGGACGCTCAATGAGCAGTTCTTC.

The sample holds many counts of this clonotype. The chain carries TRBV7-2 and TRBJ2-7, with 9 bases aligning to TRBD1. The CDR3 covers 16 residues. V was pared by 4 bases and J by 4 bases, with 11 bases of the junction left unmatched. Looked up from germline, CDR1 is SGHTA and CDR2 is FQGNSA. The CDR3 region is CASSSQAGTGLYEQYF. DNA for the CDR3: TGTGCCAGCAGCTCACAGGCCGGGACAGGGTTATACGAGCAGTACTTC.

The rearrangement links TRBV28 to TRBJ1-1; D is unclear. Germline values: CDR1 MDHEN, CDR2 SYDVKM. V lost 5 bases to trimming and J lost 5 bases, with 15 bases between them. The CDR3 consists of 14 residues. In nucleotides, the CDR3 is TGTGCCAGCAGTCCGGCGGGGTTGCAAACTGAAGCTTTCTTT. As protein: CASSPAGLQTEAFF.